This T cell receptor (beta chain) was captured by sequencing in a study of identical twins. One entry per CDR3 protein results from TCRdb running MiXCR on the 5' RACE reads. The repertoire consists of about 520,000 distinct CDR3 sequences, with about 20% occurring once and the leading ten covering around 1%. The V gene's germline CDR1 is SEHNR and CDR2 FQNEAQ (reference sequence). V lost 5 bases and J lost 5, with 19 bases in between. The CDR3 loop spans 16 amino acids. These same records also appear under a second study, on T cells expressing NK-cell markers.

The receptor's source is a woman in her late teens or twenties in good health. The sequenced sample was CD4+ T cells sorted from blood. The chain joins TRBV7-9 to TRBJ2-1; TRBD2 might be the D (6 bases). CDR3 residues: CASSPGPGLTNNEQFF. CDR3 nucleotide sequence: TGTGCCAGCAGCCCGGGACCGGGACTTACCAACAATGAGCAGTTCTTC.